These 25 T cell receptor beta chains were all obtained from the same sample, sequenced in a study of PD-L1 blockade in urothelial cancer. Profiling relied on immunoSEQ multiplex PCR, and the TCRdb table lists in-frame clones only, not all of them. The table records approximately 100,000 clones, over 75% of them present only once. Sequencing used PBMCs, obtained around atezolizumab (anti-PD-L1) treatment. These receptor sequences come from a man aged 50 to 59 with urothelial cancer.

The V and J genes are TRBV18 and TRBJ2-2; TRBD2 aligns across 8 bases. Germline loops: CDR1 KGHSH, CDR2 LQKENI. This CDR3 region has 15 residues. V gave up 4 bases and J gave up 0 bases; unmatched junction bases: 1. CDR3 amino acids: CASSLSGANTGELFF. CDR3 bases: TGTGCCAGCTCACTTAGCGGGGCGAACACCGGGGAGCTGTTTTTT.

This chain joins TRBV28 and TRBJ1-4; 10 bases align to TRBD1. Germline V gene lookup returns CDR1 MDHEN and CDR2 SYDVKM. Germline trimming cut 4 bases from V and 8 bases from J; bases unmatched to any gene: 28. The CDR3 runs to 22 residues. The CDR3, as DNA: TGTGCCAGCAGTTCCCCTCCGGGACAGGGGAATCGGTTCAGCTTGTGGCGAGAAAAACTGTTTTTT. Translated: CASSSPPGQGNRFSLWREKLFF.

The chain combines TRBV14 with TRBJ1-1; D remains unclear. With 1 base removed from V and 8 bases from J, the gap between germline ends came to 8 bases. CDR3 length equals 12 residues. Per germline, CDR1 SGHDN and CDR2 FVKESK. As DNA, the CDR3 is TGTGCCAGCAGCCAAGGCCGGGGAGAAGCTTTCTTT. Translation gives CASSQGRGEAFF.

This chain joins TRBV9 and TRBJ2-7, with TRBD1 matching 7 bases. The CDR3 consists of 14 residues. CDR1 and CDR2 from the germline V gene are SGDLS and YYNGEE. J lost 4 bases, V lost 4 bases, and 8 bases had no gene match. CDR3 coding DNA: TGTGCCAGCAGCCCCGGGACAGCTTTATACGAGCAGTACTTC. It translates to CASSPGTALYEQYF.

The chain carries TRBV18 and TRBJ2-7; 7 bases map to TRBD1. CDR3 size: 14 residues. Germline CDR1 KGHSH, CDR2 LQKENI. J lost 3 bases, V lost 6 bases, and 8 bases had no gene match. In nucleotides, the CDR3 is TGTGCCAGCTCGCCCCGACAGGGATACTACGAGCAGTACTTC. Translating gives CASSPRQGYYEQYF.

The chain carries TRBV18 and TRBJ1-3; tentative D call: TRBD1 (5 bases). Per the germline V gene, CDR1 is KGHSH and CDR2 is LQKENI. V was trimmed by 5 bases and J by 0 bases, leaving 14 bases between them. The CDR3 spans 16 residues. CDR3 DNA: TGTGCCAGCTCAGGAGGGACGGGGTTCTCTGGAAACACCATATATTTT. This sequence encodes CASSGGTGFSGNTIYF.

Written as DNA, the CDR3 is TGCGCCAGCACCCGACCTGGACAGAGCACAGATACGCAGTATTTT. It is translated as CASTRPGQSTDTQYF. The chain is built from TRBV5-1 and TRBJ2-3; a possible D gene is TRBD1 (6 bases). Trimming left V 6 bases short and J 0 bases short, with 14 bases between. The CDR3 runs 15 residues. Looked up from germline, CDR1 is SGHRS and CDR2 is YFSETQ.

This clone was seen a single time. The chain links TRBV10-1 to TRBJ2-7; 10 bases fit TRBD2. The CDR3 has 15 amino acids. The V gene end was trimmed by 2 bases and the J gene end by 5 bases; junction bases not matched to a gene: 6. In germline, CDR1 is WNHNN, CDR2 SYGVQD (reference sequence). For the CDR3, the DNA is TGCGCCAGCAGTGAGCCCGGGACTAGCGAAAACGAGCAGTACTTC. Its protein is CASSEPGTSENEQYF.

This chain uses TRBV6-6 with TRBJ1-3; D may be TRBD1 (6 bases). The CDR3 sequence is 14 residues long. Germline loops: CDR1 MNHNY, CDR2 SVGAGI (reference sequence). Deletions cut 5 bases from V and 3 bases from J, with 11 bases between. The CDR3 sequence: CASSPGANGNTIYF. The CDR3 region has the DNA TGTGCCAGCAGTCCAGGGGCAAATGGAAACACCATATATTTT.

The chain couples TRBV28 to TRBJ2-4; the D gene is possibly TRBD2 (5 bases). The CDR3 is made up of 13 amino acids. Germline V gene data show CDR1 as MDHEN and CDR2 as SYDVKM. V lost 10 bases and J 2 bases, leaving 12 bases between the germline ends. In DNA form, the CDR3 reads TGTGCCACCCTGAGGGCGACCAAAAACATTCAGTACTTC. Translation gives CATLRATKNIQYF.

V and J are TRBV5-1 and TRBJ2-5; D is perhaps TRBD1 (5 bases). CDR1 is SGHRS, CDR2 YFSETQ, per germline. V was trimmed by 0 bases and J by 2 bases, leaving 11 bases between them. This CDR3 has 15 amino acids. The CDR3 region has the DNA TGCGCCAGCAGCTTGGTGCCAGGGCCTCAAGAGACCCAGTACTTC. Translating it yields CASSLVPGPQETQYF.

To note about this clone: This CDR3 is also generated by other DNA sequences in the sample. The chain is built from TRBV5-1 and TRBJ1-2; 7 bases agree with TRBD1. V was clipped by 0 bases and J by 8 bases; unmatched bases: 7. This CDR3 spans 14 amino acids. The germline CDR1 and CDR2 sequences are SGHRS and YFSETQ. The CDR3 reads CASSLGDRAGGYTF. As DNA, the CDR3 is TGCGCCAGCAGCTTGGGCGACAGGGCGGGGGGCTACACCTTC.

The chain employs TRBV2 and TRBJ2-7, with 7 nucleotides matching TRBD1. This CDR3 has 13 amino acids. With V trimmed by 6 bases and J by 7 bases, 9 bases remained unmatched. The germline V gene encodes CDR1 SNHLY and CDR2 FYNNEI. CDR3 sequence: CASRTTGPGEQYF. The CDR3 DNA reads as TGTGCCAGCAGGACGACAGGGCCCGGAGAGCAGTACTTC.

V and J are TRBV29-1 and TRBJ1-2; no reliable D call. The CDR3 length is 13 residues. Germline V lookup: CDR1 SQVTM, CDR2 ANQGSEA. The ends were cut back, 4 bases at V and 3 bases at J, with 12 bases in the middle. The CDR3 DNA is TGCAGCGTTGGGGGAGCGCTAGACTATGGCTACACCTTC. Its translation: CSVGGALDYGYTF.

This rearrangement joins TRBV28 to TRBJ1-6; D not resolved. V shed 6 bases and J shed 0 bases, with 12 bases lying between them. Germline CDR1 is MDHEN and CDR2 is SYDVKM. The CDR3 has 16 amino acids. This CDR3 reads CASRDRRGSYNSPLHF. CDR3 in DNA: TGTGCCAGCAGGGACCGACGGGGCTCCTATAATTCACCCCTCCACTTT. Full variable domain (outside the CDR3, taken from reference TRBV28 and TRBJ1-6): DVKVTQSSRYLVKRTGEKVFLECVQDMDHENMFWYRQDPGLGLRLIYFSYDVKMKEKGDIPEGYSVSREKKERFSLILESASTNQTSMYLCASRDRRGSYNSPLHFGNGTRLTVT.

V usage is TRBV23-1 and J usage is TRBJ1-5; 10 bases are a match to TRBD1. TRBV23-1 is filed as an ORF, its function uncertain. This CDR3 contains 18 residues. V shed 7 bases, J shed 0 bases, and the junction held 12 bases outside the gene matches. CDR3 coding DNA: TGCGCCAGCACCTGCCGGGACAGGGGAAACTATAGCAATCAGCCCCAGCATTTT. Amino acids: CASTCRDRGNYSNQPQHF.

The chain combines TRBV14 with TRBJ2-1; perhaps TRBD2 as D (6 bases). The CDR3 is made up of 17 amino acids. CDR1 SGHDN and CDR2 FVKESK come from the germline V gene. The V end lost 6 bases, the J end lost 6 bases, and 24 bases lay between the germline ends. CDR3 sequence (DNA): TGTGCCAGCAGACTTTCGGGGGACCCGGGCCGAATCAATGAGCAGTTCTTC. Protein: CASRLSGDPGRINEQFF.

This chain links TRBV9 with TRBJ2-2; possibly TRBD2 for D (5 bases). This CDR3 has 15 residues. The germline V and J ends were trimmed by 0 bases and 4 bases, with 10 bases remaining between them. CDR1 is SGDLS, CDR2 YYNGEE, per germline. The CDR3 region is CASSVVLGGTGELFF. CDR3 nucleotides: TGTGCCAGCAGCGTAGTTTTAGGAGGCACCGGGGAGCTGTTTTTT. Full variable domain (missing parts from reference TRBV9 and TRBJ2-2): DSGVTQTPKHLITATGQRVTLRCSPRSGDLSVYWYQQSLDQGLQFLIQYYNGEERAKGNILERFSAQQFPDLHSELNLSSLELGDSALYFCASSVVLGGTGELFFGEGSRLTVL.

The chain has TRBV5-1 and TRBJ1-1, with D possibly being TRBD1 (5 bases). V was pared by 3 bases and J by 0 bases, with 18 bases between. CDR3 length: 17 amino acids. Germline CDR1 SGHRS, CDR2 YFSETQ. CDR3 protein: CASSSMRRGRMNTEAFF. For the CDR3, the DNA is TGCGCCAGCAGCTCGATGAGGAGGGGACGGATGAACACTGAAGCTTTCTTT.

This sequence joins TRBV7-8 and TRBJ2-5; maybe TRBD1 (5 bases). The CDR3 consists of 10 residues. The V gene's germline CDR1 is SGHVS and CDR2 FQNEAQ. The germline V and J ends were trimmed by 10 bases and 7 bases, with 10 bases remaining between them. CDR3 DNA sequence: TGTGCCAAAGGGGATCGGACCCAGTACTTC. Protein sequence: CAKGDRTQYF.

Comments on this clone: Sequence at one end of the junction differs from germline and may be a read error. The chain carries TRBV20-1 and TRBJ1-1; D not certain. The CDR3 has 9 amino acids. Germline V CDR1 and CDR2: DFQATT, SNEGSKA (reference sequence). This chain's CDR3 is CSARTSGVF. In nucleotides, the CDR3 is TGCAGTGCTAGAACGAGTGGTGTCTTT.

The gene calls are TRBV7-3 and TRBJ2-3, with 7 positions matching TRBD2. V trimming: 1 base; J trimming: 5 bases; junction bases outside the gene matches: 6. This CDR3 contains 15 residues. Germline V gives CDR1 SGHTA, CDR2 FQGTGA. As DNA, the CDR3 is TGTGCCAGCAGCTTAAGTTCGGCTAGCGGAGATACGCAGTATTTT. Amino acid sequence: CASSLSSASGDTQYF.

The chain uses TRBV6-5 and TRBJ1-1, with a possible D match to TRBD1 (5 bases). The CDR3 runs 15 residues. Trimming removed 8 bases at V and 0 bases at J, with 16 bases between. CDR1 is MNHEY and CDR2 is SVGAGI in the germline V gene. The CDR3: CASSDGWGLNTEAFF. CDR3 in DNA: TGTGCCAGCTCCGATGGGTGGGGCTTGAACACTGAAGCTTTCTTT.

CDR3 coding DNA: TGCGCCAGCAGCCCAGCGGGACAGGGCTACGAGCAGTACTTC. It yields the protein CASSPAGQGYEQYF. The chain joins TRBV5-1 to TRBJ2-7, with TRBD1 identical over 9 bases. CDR3 length equals 14 residues. Germline assignment: CDR1 SGHRS and CDR2 YFSETQ. V gave up 4 bases and J gave up 3 bases; unmatched junction bases: 5.

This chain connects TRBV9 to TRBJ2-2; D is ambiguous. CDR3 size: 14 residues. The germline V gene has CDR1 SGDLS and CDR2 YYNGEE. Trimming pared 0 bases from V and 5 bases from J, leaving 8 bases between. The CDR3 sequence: CASSVVSGTGELFF. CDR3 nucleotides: TGTGCCAGCAGCGTAGTTTCGGGTACCGGGGAGCTGTTTTTT.